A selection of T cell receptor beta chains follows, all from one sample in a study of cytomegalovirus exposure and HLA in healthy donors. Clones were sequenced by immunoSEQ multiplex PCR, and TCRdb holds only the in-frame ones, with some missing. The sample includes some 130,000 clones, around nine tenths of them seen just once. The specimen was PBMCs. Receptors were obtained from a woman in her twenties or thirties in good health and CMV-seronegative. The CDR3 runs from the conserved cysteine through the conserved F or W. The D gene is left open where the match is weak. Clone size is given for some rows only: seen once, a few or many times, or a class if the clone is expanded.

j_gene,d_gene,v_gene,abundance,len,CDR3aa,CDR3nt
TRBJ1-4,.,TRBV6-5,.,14,CASRSGYRNEKLFF,TGTGCCAGCAGGAGCGGATATAGGAATGAAAAACTGTTTTTT
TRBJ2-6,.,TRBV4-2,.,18,CASSQSWDSYSGANVLTF,TGTGCCAGCAGCCAAAGTTGGGACTCCTACTCTGGGGCCAACGTCCTGACTTTC
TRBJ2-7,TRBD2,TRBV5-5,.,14,CASSFTGGSYEQYF,TGTGCCAGCAGCTTTACGGGAGGGTCCTACGAGCAGTACTTC
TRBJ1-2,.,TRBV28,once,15,CASSSPGGRDYGYTF,TGTGCCAGCAGTTCGCCTGGAGGGAGGGACTATGGCTACACCTTC
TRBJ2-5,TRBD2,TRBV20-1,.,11,CMVTSPVAQYF,TGCATGGTGACTAGCCCCGTGGCCCAGTACTTC
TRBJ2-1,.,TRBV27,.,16,CASRRTPGGPYNEQFF,TGTGCCAGCAGGCGAACCCCCGGGGGACCCTACAATGAGCAGTTCTTC
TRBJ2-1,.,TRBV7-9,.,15,CASSPSGAEYNEQFF,TGTGCCAGCAGCCCCTCGGGAGCCGAGTACAATGAGCAGTTCTTC
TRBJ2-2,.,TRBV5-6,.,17,CASSLAWGPANTGELFF,TGTGCCAGCAGCTTGGCCTGGGGGCCCGCGAACACCGGGGAGCTGTTTTTT
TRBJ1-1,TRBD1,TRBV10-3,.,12,CATGQGGTEAFF,TGTGCCACCGGACAGGGAGGCACTGAAGCTTTCTTT
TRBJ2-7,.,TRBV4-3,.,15,CASSQDLGRFYEQYF,TGCGCCAGCAGCCAAGATCTGGGCCGCTTCTACGAGCAGTACTTC
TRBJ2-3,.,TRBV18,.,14,CASSPRVSPDTQYF,TGTGCCAGCTCACCACGCGTCTCCCCCGATACGCAGTATTTT
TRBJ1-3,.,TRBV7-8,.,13,CASRQGAGNTIYF,TGTGCCAGCAGACAAGGGGCTGGAAACACCATATATTTT
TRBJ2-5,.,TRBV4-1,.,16,CASSQGGAGARETQYF,TGCGCCAGCAGCCAAGGTGGAGCAGGGGCCCGGGAGACCCAGTACTTC
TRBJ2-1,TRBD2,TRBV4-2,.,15,CASRSSGSSYNEQFF,TGTGCCAGCAGATCTAGCGGGAGCTCCTACAATGAGCAGTTCTTC
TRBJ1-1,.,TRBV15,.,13,CATSYLQGNEAFF,TGTGCCACCTCTTACCTCCAGGGTAATGAAGCTTTCTTT
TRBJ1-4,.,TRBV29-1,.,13,CSVVLISGEKLFF,TGCAGCGTTGTCCTTATTTCGGGTGAAAAACTGTTTTTT
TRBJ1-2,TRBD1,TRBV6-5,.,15,CASRRGQGVGDGYTF,TGTGCCAGCAGGCGTGGACAGGGAGTTGGGGATGGCTACACCTTC
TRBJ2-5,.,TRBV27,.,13,CASSLAGTPPRYF,TGTGCCAGCAGTTTAGCCGGGACACCCCCCCGGTACTTC
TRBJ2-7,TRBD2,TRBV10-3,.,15,CAISDRLAGAYEQCF,TGTGCCATCAGTGATAGACTAGCGGGAGCCTACGAGCAGTGCTTC
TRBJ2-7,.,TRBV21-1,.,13,CASSKEQGFEQYF,TGTGCCAGCAGCAAAGAACAGGGGTTCGAGCAGTACTTC
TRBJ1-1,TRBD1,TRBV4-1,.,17,CASSFGTGGFMNTEAFF,TGCGCCAGCAGCTTTGGGACAGGGGGCTTTATGAACACTGAAGCTTTCTTT
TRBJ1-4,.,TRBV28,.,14,CASSLPGEDEKLFF,TGTGCCAGCAGTTTACCGGGGGAAGATGAAAAACTGTTTTTT
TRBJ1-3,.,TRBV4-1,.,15,CASSQAGVLGNTIYF,TGCGCCAGCAGCCAAGCGGGGGTTCTGGGAAACACCATATATTTT
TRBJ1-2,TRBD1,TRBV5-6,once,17,CASSLARQGLANYGYTF,TGTGCCAGCAGCTTGGCGAGACAGGGTCTAGCTAACTATGGCTACACCTTC
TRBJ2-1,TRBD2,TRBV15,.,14,CATSPAGASYEQFF,TGTGCCACCAGCCCAGCGGGAGCGTCGTATGAGCAGTTCTTC
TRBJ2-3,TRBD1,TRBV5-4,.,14,CASSSGQGTDTQYF,TGTGCCAGCAGCTCCGGACAGGGCACAGATACGCAGTATTTT
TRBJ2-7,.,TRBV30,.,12,CAWTGNSYEQYF,TGTGCCTGGACCGGGAATTCCTACGAGCAGTACTTC
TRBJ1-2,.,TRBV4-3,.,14,CASSQDATAYGYTF,TGCGCCAGCAGCCAAGATGCCACAGCTTATGGCTACACCTTC
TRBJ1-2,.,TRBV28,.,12,CASSLAGYGYTF,TGTGCCAGCAGTTTAGCCGGCTATGGCTACACCTTC
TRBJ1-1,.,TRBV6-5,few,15,CASSYSDRKNTEAFF,TGTGCCAGCAGTTACTCCGACAGGAAGAACACTGAAGCTTTCTTT
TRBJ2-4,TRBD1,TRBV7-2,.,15,CASSLTGGPKNIQYF,TGTGCCAGCAGCTTAACAGGGGGGCCCAAAAACATTCAGTACTTC
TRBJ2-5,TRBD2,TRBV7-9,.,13,CASKRGEQETQYF,TGTGCCAGCAAGCGGGGTGAACAAGAGACCCAGTACTTC
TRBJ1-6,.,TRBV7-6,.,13,CASGKNRDSPLHF,TGTGCCAGTGGGAAAAACAGGGATTCACCCCTCCACTTT
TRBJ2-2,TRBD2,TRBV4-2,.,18,CASSLPSGLAVNTGELFF,TGTGCCAGCAGCCTCCCATCCGGACTAGCGGTGAACACCGGGGAGCTGTTTTTT
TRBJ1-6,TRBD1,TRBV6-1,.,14,CASSGTGGNSPLHF,TGTGCCAGCAGTGGCACAGGGGGTAATTCACCCCTCCACTTT
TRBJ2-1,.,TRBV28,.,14,CASSSNGVRYEQFF,TGTGCCAGCAGTTCAAATGGAGTGCGGTATGAGCAGTTCTTC
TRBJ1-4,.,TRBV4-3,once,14,CASSQERLNEKLFF,TGCGCCAGCAGCCAAGAGCGGCTCAATGAAAAACTGTTTTTT
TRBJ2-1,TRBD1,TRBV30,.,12,CAWSTSGDRKFF,TGTGCCTGGAGTACTTCGGGGGACAGGAAGTTCTTC
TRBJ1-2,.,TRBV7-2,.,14,CASSAGGVNYGYTF,TGTGCCAGCAGCGCGGGGGGGGTCAACTATGGCTACACCTTC
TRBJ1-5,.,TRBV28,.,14,CASSPGGFNQPQHF,TGTGCCAGCAGTCCCGGGGGGTTCAATCAGCCCCAGCATTTT
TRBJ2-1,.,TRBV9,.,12,CASSRLGGEQFF,TGTGCCAGCAGCCGGCTCGGCGGTGAGCAGTTCTTC
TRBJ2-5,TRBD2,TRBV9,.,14,CASSVGEGQETQYF,TGTGCCAGCAGCGTAGGGGAGGGCCAAGAGACCCAGTACTTC
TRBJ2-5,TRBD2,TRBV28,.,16,CASSLVIAGYQETQYF,TGTGCCAGCAGTTTGGTCATAGCGGGGTACCAAGAGACCCAGTACTTC
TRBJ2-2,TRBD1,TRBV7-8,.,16,CASSIRQGAGTGELFF,TGTGCCAGCAGCATCCGACAGGGGGCAGGTACCGGGGAGCTGTTTTTT